This T cell receptor beta chain was retrieved from a study of glioma-infiltrating T cells. General study results and limits: Non-neoplastic patients had below-expected tissue-blood divergence, while all gliomas exceeded expectation. Very few CDR3 sequences were shared between tissue and blood.

The CDR3 has 14 amino acids. The germline V gene encodes CDR1 SGHTA and CDR2 FQGNSA. The V and J ends lost 2 bases and 8 bases respectively, with 12 bases between them. Using RNA template, CDR3s of TCR alpha and beta were amplified with iRepertoire arm-PCR. One-step reverse transcription and amplification started from approximately 100-400 ng of tissue mRNA or PBMC total RNA. From the multiplex PCR reads, TCRdb called clonotypes with MiXCR, one entry per CDR3 protein. The sample lists approximately 120,000 distinct CDR3 sequences; 25% were seen once. This clonotype was detected many times. Its specificity is not known.

This chain connects TRBV7-2 to TRBJ1-4; D possibly corresponds to TRBD1 (6 bases). Sequenced material: glioma tissue, nonneoplastic brain tissue, or PBMCs (not recorded which). This clonotype was sampled from a human donor with low-grade glioma or glioblastoma, undergoing nonglioma brain surgery, or in good health (not recorded which). The CDR3 region has the DNA TGTGCCAGCAGCTTAACGGCAGGGGTGGAAAAACTGTTTTTT. It is translated as CASSLTAGVEKLFF.